These 14 T cell receptor beta chains share one sample of origin, sequenced in a study of radiation and T cells in renal cell carcinoma. The assay was immunoSEQ multiplex PCR, and TCRdb's table has in-frame clones only and misses some. The sample consists of about 170,000 clones, about 85% of them appearing once. Time point indicated: blood 4 weeks post-SBRT, at nephrectomy. Treatment described: 15 Gy SBRT to primary tumor, nephrectomy 4 weeks later. The specimen comprised blood, sampled from a patient whose treatment included radiotherapy and nephrectomy. The receptor set was obtained from a woman aged 45-65 years with renal cell carcinoma.

The rearrangement uses TRBV9 and TRBJ2-7; 8 positions agree with TRBD1. In germline, CDR1 is SGDLS, CDR2 YYNGEE. The CDR3 totals 12 residues. Losses at the gene ends were 3 bases for V and 4 bases for J; bases not matched to a gene: 0. Written as DNA, the CDR3 is TGTGCCAGCAGCGGACAGGGGTACGAGCAGTACTTC. Amino acid sequence: CASSGQGYEQYF. Complete variable domain (other parts from reference TRBV9 and TRBJ2-7): DSGVTQTPKHLITATGQRVTLRCSPRSGDLSVYWYQQSLDQGLQFLIQYYNGEERAKGNILERFSAQQFPDLHSELNLSSLELGDSALYFCASSGQGYEQYFGPGTRLTVT.

The chain carries TRBV11-1 and TRBJ2-1; no reliable D call. Germline CDR1 is SGHAT and CDR2 is FQDESV (reference sequence). The CDR3 has 13 residues. Trimming stripped 4 bases from V and 10 bases from J, with 14 bases between. The CDR3 protein is CASSSGRSGEQFF. In DNA, the CDR3 is TGTGCCAGCAGCTCGGGCCGTTCCGGGGAGCAGTTCTTC.

This chain uses TRBV4-1 with TRBJ1-1, with a tentative D call TRBD1 (5 bases). Germline CDR1 is MGHRA and CDR2 is YSYEKL. The CDR3 is 19 residues long. V dropped 2 bases and J dropped 2 bases, with 24 bases sitting between them. The chain's CDR3 is CASSQIGHALHSFNTEAFF. The CDR3 bases are TGCGCCAGCAGCCAAATCGGACACGCGCTCCATTCCTTTAACACTGAAGCTTTCTTT.

The J gene is TRBJ2-3, the V gene TRBV14; possible D gene TRBD2, 6 bases. Germline CDR1 reads SGHDN; CDR2 reads FVKESK. CDR3 length equals 13 residues. V was cut by 4 bases and J by 11 bases, with 16 bases left in between. DNA of the CDR3: TGTGCCAGCAGCCGCTTCGACCTGGGGGGGCAGTATTTT. It yields the protein CASSRFDLGGQYF.

The CDR3 spells CASSVQIGAETEAFF. The CDR3 DNA reads as TGTGCCAGTAGTGTCCAAATAGGGGCGGAGACTGAAGCTTTCTTT. The genes are TRBV19 and TRBJ1-1; D possibly corresponds to TRBD1 (5 bases). The length of the CDR3 is 15 residues. The V end was cut by 5 bases, the J end by 5 bases, with 18 bases between. The germline gives CDR1 LNHDA, CDR2 SQIVND (reference sequence).

The table lists this clone with a count of one. The V gene is TRBV7-8, the J gene TRBJ1-6; perhaps TRBD1 as D (6 bases). Trimming took off 5 bases at V and 10 bases at J, with 18 bases between the two ends. There are 15 residues in the CDR3. In germline, CDR1 is SGHVS, CDR2 FQNEAQ. CDR3 residues: CASSGSGTNRSPLHF. The CDR3, as DNA: TGTGCCAGCAGCGGATCCGGGACAAATCGGTCACCCCTCCACTTT.

This chain connects TRBV19 to TRBJ2-7, with 7 nucleotides matching TRBD2. The J segment lost 3 bases and the V segment lost 6 bases, leaving 11 bases of the junction unmatched. The CDR3 totals 15 residues. Germline loops: CDR1 LNHDA, CDR2 SQIVND (reference sequence). The CDR3 loop reads CASRPGRGINYEQYF. The CDR3 coding sequence is TGTGCCAGTAGGCCAGGGCGGGGGATCAACTACGAGCAGTACTTC.

CDR3 coding DNA: TGTGCCAGTAGACGGACAGGCACCGTGGCTGAAGCTTTCTTT. It specifies CASRRTGTVAEAFF. This chain links TRBV19 with TRBJ1-1; TRBD1 matches 7 bases. J gave up 6 bases and V 6 bases, and 10 bases lay outside the gene matches. Germline-derived CDR1 and CDR2 are LNHDA and SQIVND (reference sequence). The CDR3 is made up of 14 amino acids.

The V call is TRBV7-6, the J call TRBJ2-5; D is undetermined. Trimming took 0 bases from V and 5 from J, leaving 4 bases between them. Germline CDR1 SGHVS, CDR2 FNYEAQ. The CDR3 is 12 amino acids. In DNA form, the CDR3 reads TGTGCCAGCAGCTTAGCAGGGGAGACCCAGTACTTC. Protein sequence: CASSLAGETQYF.

The chain employs TRBV6-1 and TRBJ2-7, with TRBD1 matching 10 bases. This CDR3 region has 16 residues. Per germline, CDR1 MNHNS and CDR2 SASEGT. Unmatched junction bases numbered 5, after V lost 0 bases and J lost 3 bases. The CDR3 region is CASSEAWTGGIYEQYF. CDR3 in DNA: TGTGCCAGCAGTGAAGCTTGGACAGGGGGAATCTACGAGCAGTACTTC.

V and J are TRBV4-1 and TRBJ1-5; D ambiguous. In germline, CDR1 is MGHRA, CDR2 YSYEKL. This CDR3 spans 15 amino acids. Trimming took off 0 bases at V and 4 bases at J, with 10 bases between the two ends. The CDR3: CASSQEGQENQPQHF. CDR3 coding DNA: TGCGCCAGCAGCCAAGAGGGTCAGGAGAATCAGCCCCAGCATTTT.

V is TRBV7-2 and J is TRBJ1-6; 8 positions match TRBD1. The junction had 4 bases not matched to a gene; V was cut back by 2 bases and J by 7 bases. The CDR3 covers 15 residues. The germline V gene encodes CDR1 SGHTA and CDR2 FQGNSA. CDR3 nucleotides: TGTGCCAGCAGCTTACGCGCAGGGGGCAATTCACCCCTCCACTTT. Translated: CASSLRAGGNSPLHF. Supplemented by reference TRBV7-2 and TRBJ1-6, the full variable domain reads GAGVSQSPSNKVTEKGKDVELRCDPISGHTALYWYRQSLGQGLEFLIYFQGNSAPDKSGLPSDRFSAERTGGSVSTLTIQRTQQEDSAVYLCASSLRAGGNSPLHFGNGTRLTVT.

The chain employs TRBV2 and TRBJ2-2; 9 bases are a match to TRBD1. The length of the CDR3 is 13 residues. CDR1 is SNHLY, CDR2 FYNNEI, per germline. The ends lost 11 bases at V and 6 bases at J; junction bases unmatched: 7. DNA for the CDR3: TGTGCCTCCAGGGACAGGGAGGCCGGGGAGCTGTTTTTT. It codes for CASRDREAGELFF.

This chain connects TRBV19 to TRBJ1-5, with 9 bases matching TRBD1. Unmatched junction bases numbered 12, after V lost 5 bases and J lost 7 bases. This CDR3 has 16 amino acids. The germline V gene encodes CDR1 LNHDA and CDR2 SQIVND (reference sequence). The CDR3 sequence: CASSSGGTGKLQPQHF. The CDR3 DNA follows: TGTGCCAGTAGTTCTGGAGGGACAGGGAAACTGCAGCCCCAGCATTTT.